This record looks at one T cell receptor (beta chain) sequence and its context. TCRdb keeps only in-frame clones here, not all; method: immunoSEQ multiplex PCR. This table has tens of thousands of clones, around 90% appearing once. The CDR3 is 15 residues long. The trim removed 4 bases at V and 4 bases at J, leaving 6 bases unmatched. Germline loops: CDR1 MGHRA, CDR2 YSYEKL. The data stem from a study of T cell changes during pregnancy in multiple sclerosis. Material: CD4+ T cells from peripheral blood mononuclear cells, obtained in the second trimester of pregnancy. This clonotype was sampled from a female donor with multiple sclerosis, enrolled in a pregnancy study. This chain links TRBV4-1 with TRBJ1-3; 8 bases match TRBD1. The CDR3 coding sequence is TGCGCCAGCAGCCGTCGGACAGGGACAGGAAACACCATATATTTT. Its translation is CASSRRTGTGNTIYF.